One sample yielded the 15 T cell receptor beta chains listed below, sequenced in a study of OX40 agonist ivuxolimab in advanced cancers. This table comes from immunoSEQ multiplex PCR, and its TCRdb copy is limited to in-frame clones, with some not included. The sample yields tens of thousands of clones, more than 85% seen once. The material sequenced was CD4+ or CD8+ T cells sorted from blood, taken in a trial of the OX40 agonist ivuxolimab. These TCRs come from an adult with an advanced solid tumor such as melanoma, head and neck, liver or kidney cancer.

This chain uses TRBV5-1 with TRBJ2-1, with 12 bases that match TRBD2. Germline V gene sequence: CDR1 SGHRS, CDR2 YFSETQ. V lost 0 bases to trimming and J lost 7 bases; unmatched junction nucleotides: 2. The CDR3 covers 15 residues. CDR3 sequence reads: CASSLVTSGGNEQFF. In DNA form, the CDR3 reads TGCGCCAGCAGCTTGGTCACTAGCGGGGGGAATGAGCAGTTCTTC.

The CDR3 DNA is TGCAGTGCCACTCCACACGAGCAGTACTTC. Its translation is CSATPHEQYF. V usage is TRBV20-1 and J usage is TRBJ2-7; no definite D call. CDR1 is DFQATT, CDR2 SNEGSKA, per germline (reference sequence). V dropped 6 bases and J dropped 5 bases, with 8 bases sitting between them. This CDR3 contains 10 residues.

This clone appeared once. CDR3 region: CASSVRGDRINYGYTF. The CDR3 nucleotides are TGTGCCAGCAGCGTACGAGGGGACAGAATCAACTATGGCTACACCTTC. This rearrangement joins TRBV9 to TRBJ1-2; 7 nucleotides agree with TRBD1. Per germline, CDR1 SGDLS and CDR2 YYNGEE. The CDR3 is made up of 16 amino acids. The V gene end was trimmed by 1 base and the J gene end by 2 bases; junction bases not matched to a gene: 8.

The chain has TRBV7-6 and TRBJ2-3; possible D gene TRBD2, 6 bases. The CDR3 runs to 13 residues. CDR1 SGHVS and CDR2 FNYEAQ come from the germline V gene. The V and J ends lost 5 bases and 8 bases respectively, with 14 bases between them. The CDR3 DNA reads TGTGCCAGCAGCCCCGCTTTGGGAGGTACGCAGTATTTT. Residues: CASSPALGGTQYF. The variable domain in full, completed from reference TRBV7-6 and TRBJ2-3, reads GAGVSQSPRYKVTKRGQDVALRCDPISGHVSLYWYRQALGQGPEFLTYFNYEAQQDKSGLPNDRFSAERPEGSISTLTIQRTEQRDSAMYRCASSPALGGTQYFGPGTRLTVL.

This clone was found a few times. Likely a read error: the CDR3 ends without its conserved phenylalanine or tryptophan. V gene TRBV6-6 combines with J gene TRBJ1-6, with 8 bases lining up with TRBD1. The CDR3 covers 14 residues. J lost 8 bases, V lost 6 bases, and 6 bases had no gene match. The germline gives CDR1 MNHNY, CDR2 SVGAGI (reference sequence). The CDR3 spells CASRLDRVHSPLHL. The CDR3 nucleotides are TGTGCCAGCAGGCTGGACAGGGTCCATTCACCCCTCCACCTT.

The CDR3 DNA reads as TGTGCCAGCAGTAAAGGGCACGGACAGGGGTACAATGAGCAGTTCTTC. Encoded protein: CASSKGHGQGYNEQFF. The V gene is TRBV6-1, the J gene TRBJ2-1, with 9 nucleotides matching TRBD1. The CDR3 spans 16 residues. Germline V gene sequence: CDR1 MNHNS, CDR2 SASEGT. V lost 5 bases, J lost 4 bases, and 9 bases stayed unmatched.

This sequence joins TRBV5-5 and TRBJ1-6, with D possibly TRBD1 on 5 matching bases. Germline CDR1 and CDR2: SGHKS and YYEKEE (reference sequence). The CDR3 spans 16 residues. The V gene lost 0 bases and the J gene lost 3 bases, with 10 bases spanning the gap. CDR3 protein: CASSLGRQNYNSPLHF. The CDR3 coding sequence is TGTGCCAGCAGCTTGGGGCGACAGAACTATAATTCACCCCTCCACTTT.

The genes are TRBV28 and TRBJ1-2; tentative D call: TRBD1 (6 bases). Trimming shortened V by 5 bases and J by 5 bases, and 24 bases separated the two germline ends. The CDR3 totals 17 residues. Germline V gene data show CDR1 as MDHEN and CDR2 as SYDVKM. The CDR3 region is CASSPRPEWGAPYGYTF. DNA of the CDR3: TGTGCCAGCAGTCCGAGGCCGGAGTGGGGGGCGCCATATGGCTACACCTTC.

The CDR3 loop is CASSLGVADCTF. The CDR3 DNA sequence: TGTGCCAGCAGCTTAGGGGTGGCGGATTGCACCTTC. This chain joins TRBV7-9 and TRBJ1-2; D is undetermined. Trimming took 1 base from V and 13 from J, leaving 13 bases between them. The CDR3 loop spans 12 amino acids. Per germline, CDR1 SEHNR and CDR2 FQNEAQ (reference sequence).

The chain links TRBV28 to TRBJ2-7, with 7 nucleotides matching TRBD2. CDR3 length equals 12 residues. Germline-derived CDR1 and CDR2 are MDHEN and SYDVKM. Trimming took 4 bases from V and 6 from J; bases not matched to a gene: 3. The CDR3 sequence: CASSSSGVEQYF. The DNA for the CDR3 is TGTGCCAGCAGTTCAAGCGGGGTCGAGCAGTACTTC.

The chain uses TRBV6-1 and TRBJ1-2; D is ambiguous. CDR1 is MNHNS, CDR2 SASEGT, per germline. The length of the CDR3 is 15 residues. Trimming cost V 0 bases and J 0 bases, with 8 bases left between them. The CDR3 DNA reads TGTGCCAGCAGTGAAGCGCTGGTTTCTAACTATGGCTACACCTTC. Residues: CASSEALVSNYGYTF.

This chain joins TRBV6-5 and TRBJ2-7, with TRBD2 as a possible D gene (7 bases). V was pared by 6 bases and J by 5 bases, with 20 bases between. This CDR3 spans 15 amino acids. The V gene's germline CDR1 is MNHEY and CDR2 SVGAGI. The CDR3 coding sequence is TGTGCCAGCAGCCCCCGTGGGGGGGCGGTAGACGAGCAGTACTTC. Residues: CASSPRGGAVDEQYF.

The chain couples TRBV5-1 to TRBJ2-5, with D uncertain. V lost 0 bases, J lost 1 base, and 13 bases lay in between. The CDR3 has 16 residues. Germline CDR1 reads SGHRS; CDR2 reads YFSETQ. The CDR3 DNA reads TGCGCCAGCAGCTTGGGCGGTTCAGCCTCCCAAGAGACCCAGTACTTC. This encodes CASSLGGSASQETQYF.

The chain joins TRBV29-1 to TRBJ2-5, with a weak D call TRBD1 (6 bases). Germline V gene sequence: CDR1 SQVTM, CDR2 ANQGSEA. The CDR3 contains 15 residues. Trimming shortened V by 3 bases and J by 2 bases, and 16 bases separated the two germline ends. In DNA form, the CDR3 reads TGCAGCGTTGAGGAACAGGGATGGCATCAAGAGACCCAGTACTTC. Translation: CSVEEQGWHQETQYF.

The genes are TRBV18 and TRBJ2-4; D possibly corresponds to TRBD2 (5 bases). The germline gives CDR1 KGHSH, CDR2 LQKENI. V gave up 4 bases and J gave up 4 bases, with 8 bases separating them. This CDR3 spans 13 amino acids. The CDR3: CASSRGGKNIQYF. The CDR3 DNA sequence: TGTGCCAGCTCACGTGGCGGGAAAAACATTCAGTACTTC.